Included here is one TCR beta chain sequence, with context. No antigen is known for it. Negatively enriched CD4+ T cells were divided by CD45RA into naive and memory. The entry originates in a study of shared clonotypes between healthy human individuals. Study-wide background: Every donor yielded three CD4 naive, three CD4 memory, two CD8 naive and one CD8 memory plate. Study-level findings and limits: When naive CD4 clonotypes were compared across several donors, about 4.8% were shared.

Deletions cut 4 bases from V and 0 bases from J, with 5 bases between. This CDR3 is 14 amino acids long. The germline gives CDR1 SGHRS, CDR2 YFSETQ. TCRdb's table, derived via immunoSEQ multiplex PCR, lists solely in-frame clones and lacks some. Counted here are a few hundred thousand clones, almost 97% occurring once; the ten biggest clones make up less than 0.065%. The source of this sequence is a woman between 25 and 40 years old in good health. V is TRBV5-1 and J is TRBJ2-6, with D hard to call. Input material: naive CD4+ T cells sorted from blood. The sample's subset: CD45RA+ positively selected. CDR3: CASSVSSGANVLTF. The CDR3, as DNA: TGCGCCAGCAGCGTATCCTCTGGGGCCAACGTCCTGACTTTC.